This TCR beta chain was sequenced in a study of blood T cell repertoires in COVID-19. For the study at large: COVID-19 samples, acute and convalescent, were from the United States, Italy and Spain.

This clone has just a few counts. Generated by immunoSEQ multiplex PCR, the TCRdb table keeps only in-frame clones and is missing some. This table holds 25,000 to 30,000 clones, around 67% found once. Sequencing was carried out using peripheral blood. The clonotype originates from a human donor in a cohort sampled during active COVID-19.

DNA for the CDR3: TGCGCCAGCAGCCCCAGACCTTACAGGGCCTCCTACGAGCAGTACTTC. The encoded protein is CASSPRPYRASYEQYF. The chain carries TRBV4-1 and TRBJ2-7; a weak D match, TRBD1 (6 bases). CDR1 is MGHRA, CDR2 YSYEKL, per germline. The CDR3 consists of 16 residues. Trimming stripped 4 bases from V and 0 bases from J, with 16 bases between.